Here is one T cell receptor (beta chain) with its context. Antigen unknown. Trimming cost V 5 bases and J 2 bases, with 4 bases left between them. The CDR3 runs to 13 residues. The germline gives CDR1 MGHDK, CDR2 SYGVNS. The sample originates from a study of T cell clonotyping in hematopoietic cell transplantation. Study-wide results and caveats: Without cell sorting, CD4 versus CD8 contributions remain unresolved. Few recipient clonotypes overlapped donors; over 95% were de novo at given depth.

Time point of the sample: recipient sample about 28 days before transplant, after cytoreduction. Recipient blood drawn about 28 days pretransplant and days 30, 100, 180 after. Only in-frame clones appear in the TCRdb table, and some are missing; sequencing was by immunoSEQ multiplex PCR. The profile shows 25,000 to 35,000 clones, approximately 77% of them singletons. The clonotype comes from a man in his fifties with myelodysplastic syndrome. Some clones in this sample may be carry-over from other donors' samples. The V call is TRBV25-1, the J call TRBJ2-6; D is uncertain. Sequenced material: peripheral blood mononuclear cells, taken before stem cell transplant. CDR3 residues: CASSSPGANVLTF. CDR3 coding DNA: TGTGCCAGCAGTAGCCCTGGGGCCAACGTCCTGACTTTC.